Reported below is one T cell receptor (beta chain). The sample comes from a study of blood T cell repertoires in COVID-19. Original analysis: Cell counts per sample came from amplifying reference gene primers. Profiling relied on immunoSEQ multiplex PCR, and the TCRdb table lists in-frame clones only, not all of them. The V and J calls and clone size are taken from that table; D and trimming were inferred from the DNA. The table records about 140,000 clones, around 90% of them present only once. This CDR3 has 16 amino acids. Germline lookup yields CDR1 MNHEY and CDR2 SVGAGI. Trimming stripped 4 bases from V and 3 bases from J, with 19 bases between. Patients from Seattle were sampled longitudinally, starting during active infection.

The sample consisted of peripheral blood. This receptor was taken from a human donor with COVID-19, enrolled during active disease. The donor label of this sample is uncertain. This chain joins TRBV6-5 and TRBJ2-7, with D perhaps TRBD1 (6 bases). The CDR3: CASSFQITGIIYEQYF. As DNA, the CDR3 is TGTGCCAGCAGTTTCCAAATTACAGGGATCATCTACGAGCAGTACTTC.